The 7 T cell receptor beta chains listed next were all sequenced from one sample in a study of identifying expanded T cells in peripheral blood. The repertoire was sequenced with immunoSEQ multiplex PCR; TCRdb's copy has only in-frame clones and lacks some. The table records about 100,000 clones, approximately 88% of them present only once. Material for sequencing was blood. The receptors originated from a person aged 18 to 75 in good health.

The V and J genes are TRBV18 and TRBJ1-3; TRBD1 matches 7 bases. Germline CDR1 reads KGHSH; CDR2 reads LQKENI. The CDR3 runs to 15 residues. V trimming: 3 bases; J trimming: 4 bases; junction bases outside the gene matches: 6. CDR3 in DNA: TGTGCCAGCTCACCTAAAGGGGGCTCCGGAAACACCATATATTTT. Amino acids: CASSPKGGSGNTIYF.

The chain has TRBV4-3 and TRBJ2-3, with 8 nucleotides matching TRBD2. The CDR3 sequence is 14 residues long. Per the germline V gene, CDR1 is LGHNA and CDR2 is YSLEER. After removal of 1 base from V and 5 bases from J, the junction contained 2 bases not matched to a gene. The CDR3 coding sequence is TGCGCCAGCAGCCAAGCGGGGGGGGTAGATACGCAGTATTTT. It yields the protein CASSQAGGVDTQYF.

This chain connects TRBV9 to TRBJ1-4, with D perhaps TRBD1 (6 bases). The length of the CDR3 is 15 residues. Germline V lookup: CDR1 SGDLS, CDR2 YYNGEE. V lost 0 bases to trimming and J lost 0 bases, with 6 bases between them. The CDR3 reads CASSVGDTTNEKLFF. In DNA form, the CDR3 reads TGTGCCAGCAGCGTAGGGGACACAACTAATGAAAAACTGTTTTTT.

The V and J genes are TRBV6-6 and TRBJ1-6, with D tentatively TRBD1 (5 bases). V shed 5 bases and J shed 7 bases, with 15 bases lying between them. The CDR3 extends over 15 amino acids. Germline V gene lookup returns CDR1 MNHNY and CDR2 SVGAGI (reference sequence). The CDR3 reads CASSHAPGPNSPLHF. CDR3 nucleotides: TGTGCCAGCAGTCATGCGCCGGGACCCAATTCACCCCTCCACTTT.

The chain joins TRBV19 to TRBJ1-5, with a possible D match to TRBD1 (5 bases). Trimming left V 7 bases short and J 7 bases short, with 14 bases between. Germline V gene sequence: CDR1 LNHDA, CDR2 SQIVND (reference sequence). CDR3 length: 13 amino acids. The CDR3 loop reads CASTNSWGQPQHF. DNA for the CDR3: TGTGCCAGTACTAATTCCTGGGGGCAGCCCCAGCATTTT. Filled out from reference TRBV19 and TRBJ1-5, the complete variable domain reads DGGITQSPKYLFRKEGQNVTLSCEQNLNHDAMYWYRQDPGQGLRLIYYSQIVNDFQKGDIAEGYSVSREKKESFPLTVTSAQKNPTAFYLCASTNSWGQPQHFGDGTRLSIL.

The chain joins TRBV10-1 to TRBJ1-1; D uncertain. Trimming pared 6 bases from V and 0 bases from J, leaving 5 bases between. Germline-derived CDR1 and CDR2 are WNHNN and SYGVQD (reference sequence). CDR3 length: 12 amino acids. The CDR3 region is CASSDMNTEAFF. The CDR3 DNA follows: TGCGCCAGCAGCGATATGAACACTGAAGCTTTCTTT.

J is TRBJ1-1 and V is TRBV5-1; D unclear. Per the germline V gene, CDR1 is SGHRS and CDR2 is YFSETQ. The CDR3 contains 15 residues. V lost 4 bases to trimming and J lost 2 bases, with 15 bases between them. CDR3 coding DNA: TGCGCCAGCAGCCCTGTTCCAGATACAAACACTGAAGCTTTCTTT. Translating gives CASSPVPDTNTEAFF.